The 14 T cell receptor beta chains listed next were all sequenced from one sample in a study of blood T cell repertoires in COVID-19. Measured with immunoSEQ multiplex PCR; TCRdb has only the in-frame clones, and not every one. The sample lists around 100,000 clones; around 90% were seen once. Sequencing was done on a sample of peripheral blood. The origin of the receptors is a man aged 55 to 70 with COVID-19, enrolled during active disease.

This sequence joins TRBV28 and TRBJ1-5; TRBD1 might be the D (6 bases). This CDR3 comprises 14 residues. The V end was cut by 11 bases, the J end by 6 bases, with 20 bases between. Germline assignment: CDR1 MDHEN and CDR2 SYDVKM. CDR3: CAGPTQGGGQPQHF. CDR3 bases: TGTGCCGGTCCTACACAGGGCGGGGGTCAGCCCCAGCATTTT.

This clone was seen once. CDR3 DNA sequence: TGTGCCAGCAGTCCCTTCTCTAGAGGCACTGAAGCTTTCTTT. Translated: CASSPFSRGTEAFF. V and J are TRBV28 and TRBJ1-1; D remains ambiguous. V was cut by 5 bases and J by 4 bases, with 14 bases left in between. Germline CDR1 reads MDHEN; CDR2 reads SYDVKM. There are 14 residues in the CDR3.

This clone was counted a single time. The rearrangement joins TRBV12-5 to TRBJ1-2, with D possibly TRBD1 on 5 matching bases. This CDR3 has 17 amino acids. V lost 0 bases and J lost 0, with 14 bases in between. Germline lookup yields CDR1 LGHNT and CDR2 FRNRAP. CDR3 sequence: CASGLVVSREPNYGYTF. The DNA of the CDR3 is TGTGCTAGTGGTTTGGTAGTTAGCAGGGAACCTAACTATGGCTACACCTTC.

The CDR3 loop is CASSTTGTGSYNSPLHF. DNA of the CDR3: TGTGCCAGTAGTACTACCGGGACAGGGTCATATAATTCACCCCTCCACTTT. This chain joins TRBV19 and TRBJ1-6; 9 bases are a match to TRBD1. The CDR3 has 17 residues. From germline, CDR1 is LNHDA and CDR2 SQIVND (reference sequence). Trimming cost V 4 bases and J 4 bases; bases outside gene matches: 8.

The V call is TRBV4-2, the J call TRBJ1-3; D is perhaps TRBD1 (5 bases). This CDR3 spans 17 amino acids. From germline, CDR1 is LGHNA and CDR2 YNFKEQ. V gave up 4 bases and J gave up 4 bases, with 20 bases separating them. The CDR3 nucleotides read TGTGCCAGCAGCCCAGAATATTCCACAGGTTGGGGAAACACCATATATTTT. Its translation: CASSPEYSTGWGNTIYF.

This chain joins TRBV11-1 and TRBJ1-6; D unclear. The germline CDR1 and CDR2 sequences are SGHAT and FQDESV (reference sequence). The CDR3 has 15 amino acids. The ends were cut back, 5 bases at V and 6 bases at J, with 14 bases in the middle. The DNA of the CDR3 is TGTGCCAGCAGCAGAACCGGTTTCCTTAATTCACCCCTCCACTTT. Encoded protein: CASSRTGFLNSPLHF.

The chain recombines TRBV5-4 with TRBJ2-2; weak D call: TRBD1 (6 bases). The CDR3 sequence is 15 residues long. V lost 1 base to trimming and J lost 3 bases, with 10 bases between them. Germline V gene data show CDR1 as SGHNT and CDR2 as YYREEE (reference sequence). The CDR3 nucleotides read TGTGCCAGCAGCTTGTCTGGGGGCGACACCGGGGAGCTGTTTTTT. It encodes CASSLSGGDTGELFF.

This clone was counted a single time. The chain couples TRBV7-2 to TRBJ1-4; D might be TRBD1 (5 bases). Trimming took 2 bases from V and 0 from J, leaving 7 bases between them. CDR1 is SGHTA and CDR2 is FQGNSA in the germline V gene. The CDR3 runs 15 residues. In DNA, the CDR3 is TGTGCCAGCAGCTTAATGGGGCCAACTAATGAAAAACTGTTTTTT. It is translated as CASSLMGPTNEKLFF.

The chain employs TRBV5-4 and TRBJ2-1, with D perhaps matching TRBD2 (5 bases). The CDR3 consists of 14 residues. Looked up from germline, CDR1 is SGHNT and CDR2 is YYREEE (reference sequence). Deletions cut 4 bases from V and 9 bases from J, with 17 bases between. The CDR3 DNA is TGTGCCAGCAGCCCTGTCACCCCCCGGGGTGAGCAGTTCTTC. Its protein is CASSPVTPRGEQFF.

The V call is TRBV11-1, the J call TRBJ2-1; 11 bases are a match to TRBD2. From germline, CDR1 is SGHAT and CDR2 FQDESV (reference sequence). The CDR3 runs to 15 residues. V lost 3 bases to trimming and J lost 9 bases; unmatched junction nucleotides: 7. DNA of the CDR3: TGTGCCAGCAGCTTCGGGACTAGCGGAGGGAGTGAGCAGTTCTTC. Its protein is CASSFGTSGGSEQFF.

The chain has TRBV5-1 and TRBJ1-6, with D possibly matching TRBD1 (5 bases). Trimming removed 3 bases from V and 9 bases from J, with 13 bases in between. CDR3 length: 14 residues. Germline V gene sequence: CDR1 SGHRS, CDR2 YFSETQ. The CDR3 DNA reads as TGCGCCAGCAGCTCACGGGACTCAAGTTCACCCCTCCACTTT. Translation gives CASSSRDSSSPLHF. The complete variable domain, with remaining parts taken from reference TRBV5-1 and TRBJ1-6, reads KAGVTQTPRYLIKTRGQQVTLSCSPISGHRSVSWYQQTPGQGLQFLFEYFSETQRNKGNFPGRFSGRQFSNSRSEMNVSTLELGDSALYLCASSSRDSSSPLHFGNGTRLTVT.

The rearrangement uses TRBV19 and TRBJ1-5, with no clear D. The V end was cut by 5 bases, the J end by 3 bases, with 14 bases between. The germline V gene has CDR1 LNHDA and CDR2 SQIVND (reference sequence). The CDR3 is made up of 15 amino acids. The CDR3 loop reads CASSLGKENNQPQHF. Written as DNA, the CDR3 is TGTGCCAGTAGTCTCGGGAAGGAAAACAATCAGCCCCAGCATTTT.

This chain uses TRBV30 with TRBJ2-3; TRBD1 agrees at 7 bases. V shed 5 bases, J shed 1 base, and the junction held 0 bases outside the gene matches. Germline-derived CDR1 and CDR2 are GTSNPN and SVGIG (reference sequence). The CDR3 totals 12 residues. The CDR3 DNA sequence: TGTGCCTGGGGACAGGGCACAGATACGCAGTATTTT. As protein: CAWGQGTDTQYF.

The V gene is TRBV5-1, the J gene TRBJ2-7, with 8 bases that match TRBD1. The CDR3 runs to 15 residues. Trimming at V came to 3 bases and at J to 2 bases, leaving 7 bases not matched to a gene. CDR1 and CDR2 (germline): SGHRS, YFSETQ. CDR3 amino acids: CASSYGQGTAYEQYF. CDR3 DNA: TGCGCCAGCAGCTATGGACAGGGAACAGCCTACGAGCAGTACTTC.